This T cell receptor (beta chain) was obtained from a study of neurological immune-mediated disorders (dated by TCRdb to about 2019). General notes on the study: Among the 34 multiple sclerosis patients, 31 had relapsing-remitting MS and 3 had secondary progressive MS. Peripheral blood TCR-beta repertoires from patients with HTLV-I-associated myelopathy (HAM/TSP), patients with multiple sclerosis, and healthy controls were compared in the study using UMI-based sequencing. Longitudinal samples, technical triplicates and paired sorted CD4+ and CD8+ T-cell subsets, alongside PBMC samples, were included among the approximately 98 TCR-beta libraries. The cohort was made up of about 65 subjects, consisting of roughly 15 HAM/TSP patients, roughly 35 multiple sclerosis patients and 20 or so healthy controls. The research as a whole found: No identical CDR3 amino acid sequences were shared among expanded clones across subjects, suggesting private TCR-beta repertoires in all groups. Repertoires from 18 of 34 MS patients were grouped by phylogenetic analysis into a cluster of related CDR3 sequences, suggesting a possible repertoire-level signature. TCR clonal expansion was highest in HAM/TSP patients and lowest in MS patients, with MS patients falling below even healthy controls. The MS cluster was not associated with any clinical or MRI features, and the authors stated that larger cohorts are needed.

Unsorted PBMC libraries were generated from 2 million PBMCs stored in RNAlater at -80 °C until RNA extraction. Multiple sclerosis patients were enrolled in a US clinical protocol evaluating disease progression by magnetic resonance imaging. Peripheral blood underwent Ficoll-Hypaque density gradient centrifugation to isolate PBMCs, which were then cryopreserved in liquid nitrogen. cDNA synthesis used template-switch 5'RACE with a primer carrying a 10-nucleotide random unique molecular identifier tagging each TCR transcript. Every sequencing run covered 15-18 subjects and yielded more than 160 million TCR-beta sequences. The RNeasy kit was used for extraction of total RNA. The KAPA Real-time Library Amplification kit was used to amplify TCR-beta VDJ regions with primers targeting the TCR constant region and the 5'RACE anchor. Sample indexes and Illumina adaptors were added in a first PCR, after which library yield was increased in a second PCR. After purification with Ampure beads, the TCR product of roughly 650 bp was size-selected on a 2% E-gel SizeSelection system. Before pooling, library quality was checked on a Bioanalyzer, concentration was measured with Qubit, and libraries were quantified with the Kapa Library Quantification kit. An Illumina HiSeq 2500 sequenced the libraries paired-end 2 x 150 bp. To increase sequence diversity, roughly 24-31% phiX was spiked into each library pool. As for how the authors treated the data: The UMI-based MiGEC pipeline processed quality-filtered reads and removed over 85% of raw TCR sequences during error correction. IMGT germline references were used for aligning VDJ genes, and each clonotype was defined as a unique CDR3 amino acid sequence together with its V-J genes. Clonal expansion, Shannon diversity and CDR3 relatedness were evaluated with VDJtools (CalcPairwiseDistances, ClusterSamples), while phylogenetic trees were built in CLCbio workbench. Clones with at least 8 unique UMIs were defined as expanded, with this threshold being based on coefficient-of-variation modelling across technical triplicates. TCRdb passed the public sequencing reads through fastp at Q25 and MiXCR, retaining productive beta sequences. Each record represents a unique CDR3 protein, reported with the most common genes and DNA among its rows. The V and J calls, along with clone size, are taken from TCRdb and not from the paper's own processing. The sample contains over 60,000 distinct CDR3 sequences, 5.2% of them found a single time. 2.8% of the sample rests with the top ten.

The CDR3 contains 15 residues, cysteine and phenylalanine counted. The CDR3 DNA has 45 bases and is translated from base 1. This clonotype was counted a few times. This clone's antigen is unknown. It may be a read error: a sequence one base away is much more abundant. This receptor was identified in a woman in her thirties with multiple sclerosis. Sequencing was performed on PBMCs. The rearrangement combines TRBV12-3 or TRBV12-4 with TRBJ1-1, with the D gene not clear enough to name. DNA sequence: TGTGCCAGCAGTCGATCAGTACAATTGAACTCTGAAGCTTTCTTT. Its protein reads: CASSRSVQLNSEAFF.